The 22 T cell receptor beta chains below were found in one sample sequenced in a study of response to subunit inactivated influenza vaccine. TCRdb re-derived calls from the RT-PCR reads in MiXCR, one entry per CDR3 protein. The sample records around 580,000 distinct CDR3 sequences, 13% to 15% being singletons. The source material was PBMCs from blood, sampled 11 to 12 days after vaccination. The receptors come from a man aged 45-65 years who received an inactivated influenza vaccine.

The chain has TRBV6-2 or TRBV6-3 and TRBJ2-5; D possibly corresponds to TRBD1 (5 bases). The CDR3 length is 16 residues. CDR1 is MNHEY and CDR2 is SVGEGT in the germline V gene. Between the trimmed V and J ends, which lost 2 bases and 2 bases, there was a span of 15 bases. CDR3 DNA: TGTGCCAGCAGTTACCCCGGCACAGGCGGACAAGAGACCCAGTACTTC. Encoded protein: CASSYPGTGGQETQYF.

The chain combines TRBV13 with TRBJ1-3; no clear D. Germline-derived CDR1 and CDR2 are PRHDT and FYEKMQ (reference sequence). This CDR3 has 14 amino acids. The V and J ends lost 7 bases and 0 bases respectively, with 10 bases between them. The CDR3 DNA reads as TGTGCCAGCATGAAGTCGCCCTCTGGAAACACCATATATTTT. This sequence encodes CASMKSPSGNTIYF.

The rearrangement uses TRBV6-2 or TRBV6-3 and TRBJ2-7; perhaps D is TRBD1 or TRBD2 (5 bases each). Germline V gene lookup returns CDR1 MNHEY and CDR2 SVGEGT. There are 15 residues in the CDR3. The V and J ends lost 6 bases and 1 base respectively, with 16 bases between them. The CDR3 DNA follows: TGTGCCAGCAGCTTATGGGGACCCCGTTCCTACGAGCAGTACTTC. Protein sequence: CASSLWGPRSYEQYF.

The chain uses TRBV6-2 or TRBV6-3 and TRBJ1-4; TRBD1 agrees at 7 bases. J gave up 4 bases and V 7 bases, and 6 bases lay outside the gene matches. The CDR3 spans 14 residues. CDR1 MNHEY and CDR2 SVGEGT come from the germline V gene. The CDR3 here is CASNDRAVNEKLFF. The CDR3 region has the DNA TGTGCCAGCAACGACAGGGCTGTTAATGAAAAACTGTTTTTT.

The chain uses TRBV6-2 or TRBV6-3 and TRBJ1-5; D not resolved. The CDR3 has 15 amino acids. V lost 3 bases to trimming and J lost 4 bases, with 13 bases between them. Germline assignment: CDR1 MNHEY and CDR2 SVGEGT. Here the CDR3 DNA reads TGTGCCAGCAGTTATGATCAGAATAGAAATCAGCCCCAGCATTTT. This sequence encodes CASSYDQNRNQPQHF.

This chain joins TRBV15 and TRBJ2-7, with 9 bases fitting TRBD1. The V segment lost 3 bases and the J segment 4 bases; nucleotides outside the gene matches: 4. The CDR3 runs 14 residues. CDR1 and CDR2 from the germline V gene are LNHNV and YYDKDF (reference sequence). CDR3 sequence: CATSRTGGSYEQYF. CDR3 nucleotide sequence: TGTGCCACCAGCAGGACAGGGGGATCATACGAGCAGTACTTC. The whole variable domain, filled in from reference TRBV15 and TRBJ2-7, reads DAMVIQNPRYQVTQFGKPVTLSCSQTLNHNVMYWYQQKSSQAPKLLFHYYDKDFNNEADTPDNFQSRRPNTSFCFLDIRSPGLGDTAMYLCATSRTGGSYEQYFGPGTRLTVT.

The chain links TRBV20-1 to TRBJ2-7, with D perhaps TRBD2 (6 bases). The length of the CDR3 is 13 residues. Trimming cost V 6 bases and J 3 bases, with 15 bases left between them. Germline V gives CDR1 DFQATT, CDR2 SNEGSKA (reference sequence). CDR3 loop: CSAAHPGGYEQYF. DNA for the CDR3: TGCAGTGCCGCCCACCCCGGGGGCTACGAGCAGTACTTC.

This clonotype was counted between two and nine times. The V and J genes are TRBV6-6 and TRBJ1-2; D is undetermined. This CDR3 is built from 13 residues. Deletions cut 2 bases from V and 4 bases from J, with 8 bases between. Looked up from germline, CDR1 is MNHNY and CDR2 is SVGAGI (reference sequence). CDR3 sequence: CASSYKGTYGYTF. The CDR3, as DNA: TGTGCCAGCAGTTACAAGGGTACCTATGGCTACACCTTC.

This clonotype was detected a few times. The V gene is TRBV28, the J gene TRBJ1-1, with 7 nucleotides matching TRBD1. V trimming: 2 bases; J trimming: 6 bases; junction bases outside the gene matches: 9. The germline V gene encodes CDR1 MDHEN and CDR2 SYDVKM. The CDR3 extends over 15 amino acids. CDR3 protein: CASSLVRQGASEAFF. CDR3 nucleotides: TGTGCCAGCAGTTTAGTGAGACAGGGTGCCTCTGAAGCTTTCTTT.

This clonotype was observed many times. The chain links TRBV11-2 to TRBJ1-1, with no clear D. The CDR3 runs 16 residues. Trimming removed 5 bases at V and 1 base at J, with 17 bases between. Germline V CDR1 and CDR2: SGHAT, FQNNGV. In DNA form, the CDR3 reads TGTGCCAGCAGCAAAACAGCGAAGACTGGGAACACTGAAGCTTTCTTT. This encodes CASSKTAKTGNTEAFF.

This sequence joins TRBV5-1 and TRBJ1-2; D remains ambiguous. V shed 2 bases and J shed 3 bases, with 14 bases lying between them. This CDR3 is 15 amino acids long. From germline, CDR1 is SGHRS and CDR2 YFSETQ. CDR3 nucleotide sequence: TGCGCCAGCAGCTTTGGTGAAGGGCGGTACTATGGCTACACCTTC. Amino acid sequence: CASSFGEGRYYGYTF.

Points on this clonotype: A read error is possible here, since a much larger clone lies one base away. The chain employs TRBV28 and TRBJ2-5; 9 positions agree with TRBD1. This CDR3 spans 15 amino acids. Germline-derived CDR1 and CDR2 are MDHEN and SYDVKM. CDR3: CVSTEDRGIFETQYF. CDR3 nucleotides: TGTGTCAGCACCGAGGACAGGGGTATTTTCGAGACCCAGTACTTC.

This clonotype was seen only a few times. V gene TRBV5-1 combines with J gene TRBJ2-3; D gene unclear. V was trimmed by 0 bases and J by 2 bases, leaving 7 bases between them. The germline CDR1 and CDR2 sequences are SGHRS and YFSETQ. This CDR3 comprises 14 residues. CDR3 DNA sequence: TGCGCCAGCAGCTTGGATACGACCACAGATACGCAGTATTTT. Amino acids: CASSLDTTTDTQYF. Looking up the rest from reference TRBV5-1 and TRBJ2-3 gives the full variable domain: KAGVTQTPRYLIKTRGQQVTLSCSPISGHRSVSWYQQTPGQGLQFLFEYFSETQRNKGNFPGRFSGRQFSNSRSEMNVSTLELGDSALYLCASSLDTTTDTQYFGPGTRLTVL.

This chain connects TRBV11-2 to TRBJ2-5; the D is unclear. In germline, CDR1 is SGHAT, CDR2 FQNNGV. The CDR3 spans 15 residues. Trimming stripped 1 base from V and 1 base from J, with 10 bases between. CDR3 sequence: CASSLVTTFQETQYF. CDR3 DNA sequence: TGTGCCAGCAGCTTAGTAACGACCTTCCAAGAGACCCAGTACTTC.

This clonotype was seen many times. This CDR3 reads CASRVSPQGADNEQFF. CDR3 coding DNA: TGCGCCAGCAGAGTATCCCCACAGGGGGCGGACAATGAGCAGTTCTTC. The rearrangement links TRBV5-1 to TRBJ2-1, with TRBD1 matching over 9 bases. This CDR3 has 16 residues. The germline V gene has CDR1 SGHRS and CDR2 YFSETQ. The V and J ends lost 5 bases and 5 bases, in that order; junction bases with no gene match: 11. Together with reference TRBV5-1 and TRBJ2-1, the CDR3 gives the full variable domain: KAGVTQTPRYLIKTRGQQVTLSCSPISGHRSVSWYQQTPGQGLQFLFEYFSETQRNKGNFPGRFSGRQFSNSRSEMNVSTLELGDSALYLCASRVSPQGADNEQFFGPGTRLTVL.

In its sample, this clonotype was seen many times. The chain couples TRBV4-3 to TRBJ2-7, with D possibly called TRBD1 or TRBD2 (6 bases each). Deletions cut 0 bases from V and 4 bases from J, with 10 bases between. This CDR3 spans 14 amino acids. CDR1 and CDR2 from the germline V gene are LGHNA and YSLEER. The CDR3 region has the DNA TGCGCCAGCAGCCAAGATCGGGGGCCTTACGAGCAGTACTTC. This encodes CASSQDRGPYEQYF.

The chain links TRBV19 to TRBJ1-1; 7 nucleotides line up with TRBD1. Germline trimming cut 5 bases from V and 6 bases from J; bases unmatched to any gene: 9. CDR1 is LNHDA, CDR2 SQIVND, per germline (reference sequence). This CDR3 contains 14 residues. The CDR3 nucleotides read TGTGCCAGTAGTGTCCGAGGGGGCAAGGCTGAAGCTTTCTTT. Translation: CASSVRGGKAEAFF.

In this sample, this clonotype turned up many times. The chain combines TRBV12-3 or TRBV12-4 with TRBJ2-7; no reliable D call. V was clipped by 5 bases and J by 0 bases, with 11 bases between them. The CDR3 consists of 14 residues. CDR3 residues: CASSTGLSSYEQYF. The CDR3 nucleotides read TGTGCCAGCAGTACCGGGCTGAGCTCCTACGAGCAGTACTTC.

This clonotype was observed a few times. The chain has TRBV7-6 and TRBJ2-1; 9 bases are a match to TRBD1. The CDR3 runs to 17 residues. V lost 5 bases, J lost 3 bases, and 11 bases stayed unmatched. Germline CDR1 reads SGHVS; CDR2 reads FNYEAQ. This CDR3 reads CASSPRQTGGSYNEQFF. CDR3 sequence (DNA): TGTGCCAGCAGCCCCCGACAGACAGGGGGGAGCTACAATGAGCAGTTCTTC.

The CDR3 DNA is TGCAGTGCCTGGACTAGCGAAGAGACCCAGTACTTC. Residues: CSAWTSEETQYF. This chain connects TRBV20-1 to TRBJ2-5; 9 bases agree with TRBD2. Germline CDR1 and CDR2: DFQATT and SNEGSKA (reference sequence). The CDR3 length is 12 residues. V lost 6 bases to trimming and J lost 3 bases; unmatched junction nucleotides: 2.

The chain joins TRBV3-1 to TRBJ2-7; TRBD2 matches at 13 bases. Germline values: CDR1 LGHDT, CDR2 YNNKEL (reference sequence). The V and J ends lost 3 bases and 6 bases, in that order; junction bases with no gene match: 5. The CDR3 length is 15 residues. DNA of the CDR3: TGTGCCAGCAGCCAGAGGACTAGCGGGAGAGGCGAGCAGTACTTC. Translated, it gives CASSQRTSGRGEQYF.

The CDR3 is CATSRDLGSAGELFF. The CDR3 DNA is TGTGCCACCAGCAGAGATCTTGGGTCTGCCGGGGAGCTGTTTTTT. The genes are TRBV15 and TRBJ2-2; D remains ambiguous. The germline V gene encodes CDR1 LNHNV and CDR2 YYDKDF (reference sequence). The CDR3 has 15 residues. The germline V and J ends were trimmed by 0 bases and 6 bases, with 11 bases remaining between them.